This TCR beta chain is drawn from a study of metastatic and nonmetastatic thyroid tumors. General study findings and limits: Reportedly, malignant thyroid tumors had significantly higher TCR beta diversity than benign nodules, in blood and tumor.

All patients were treatment-naive before thyroid surgery. TCRdb re-analyzed the PCR reads using MiXCR. The table shows approximately 20,000 clones, with 22% occurring only once. This CDR3 contains 12 residues. Germline-derived CDR1 and CDR2 are LNHDA and SQIVND (reference sequence). Trimming pared 4 bases from V and 6 bases from J, leaving 10 bases between. This clone rates as medium-sized. Its antigen is currently unknown. V usage is TRBV19 and J usage is TRBJ2-7, with unresolved D. Sample: tumor tissue. The clonotype originates from a male donor with papillary thyroid cancer or a benign thyroid nodule (not recorded which). Some clones in this sample may be carry-over from other donors' samples. This chain's CDR3 is CASSRRSGEQYF. The CDR3 DNA follows: TGTGCCAGTAGTAGGCGAAGTGGCGAGCAGTACTTC.